This T cell receptor beta chain stems from a study of cytomegalovirus exposure and HLA in healthy donors. Study results and caveats: Among CMV-associated TCR beta chains, most appeared HLA-restricted in a later analysis.

Donors likely had unrecorded immune exposures despite being nominally healthy when sampled. With 60 Vbeta and 13 Jbeta primers, the PCR was carried out. In the source study's methods: Later, tens of millions of unique TCR beta chains were counted in an analysis, and about 12 million of them were shared. This table comes from immunoSEQ multiplex PCR, and its TCRdb copy is limited to in-frame clones, with some not included. That table furnishes V, J and clone size, whereas the DNA furnished D and trimming. The sample carries more than 85,000 clones, over 70% recorded once. Turning to this clone: Its antigen is undetermined.

This TCR derives from a man aged 25-45 years in good health and CMV-seronegative. The sequenced material came from PBMCs.

In nucleotides, the CDR3 is TGCGCCAGCAGCGGGACAGGGGGGCCGGAGACCCAGTACTTC. Residues: CASSGTGGPETQYF. The genes are TRBV5-1 and TRBJ2-5; 11 bases are a match to TRBD1. The CDR3 contains 14 residues. Germline V gene sequence: CDR1 SGHRS, CDR2 YFSETQ. V shed 4 bases and J 5 bases; nucleotides not matched to a gene: 4.